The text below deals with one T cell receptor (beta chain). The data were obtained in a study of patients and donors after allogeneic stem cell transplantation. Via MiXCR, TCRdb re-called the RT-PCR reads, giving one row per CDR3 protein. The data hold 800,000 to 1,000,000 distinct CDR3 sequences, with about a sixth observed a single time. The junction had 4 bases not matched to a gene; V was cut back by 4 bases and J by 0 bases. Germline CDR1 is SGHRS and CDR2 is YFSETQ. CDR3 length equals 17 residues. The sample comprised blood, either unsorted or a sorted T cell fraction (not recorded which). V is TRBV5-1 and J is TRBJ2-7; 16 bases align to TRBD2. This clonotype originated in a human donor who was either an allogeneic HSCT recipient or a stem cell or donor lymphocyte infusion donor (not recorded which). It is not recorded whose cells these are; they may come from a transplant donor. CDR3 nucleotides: TGCGCCAGCAGCCTAGGGACTAGCGGGAGGGTCTCCTACGAGCAGTACTTC. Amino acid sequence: CASSLGTSGRVSYEQYF. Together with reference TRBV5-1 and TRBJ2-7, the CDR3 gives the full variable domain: KAGVTQTPRYLIKTRGQQVTLSCSPISGHRSVSWYQQTPGQGLQFLFEYFSETQRNKGNFPGRFSGRQFSNSRSEMNVSTLELGDSALYLCASSLGTSGRVSYEQYFGPGTRLTVT.